These 9 T cell receptor beta chains came from one sample sequenced in a study of cytomegalovirus exposure and HLA in healthy donors. 60 Vbeta and 13 Jbeta primers were used in PCR. Sequencing used immunoSEQ multiplex PCR; TCRdb keeps in-frame clones, though not all of them. The sample has approximately 110,000 clones; around 15% are singletons. The sample was PBMCs. The receptors derive from a female donor in good health and CMV-seronegative.

This clone was observed a handful of times. The genes are TRBV6-1 and TRBJ1-2; D is ambiguous. The CDR3 extends over 11 amino acids. CDR1 and CDR2 from the germline V gene are MNHNS and SASEGT. Trimming stripped 2 bases from V and 8 bases from J, with 6 bases between. CDR3 loop: CASSELRGYTF. CDR3 coding DNA: TGTGCCAGCAGTGAACTGAGGGGCTACACCTTC.

This clone occurred a few times. As DNA, the CDR3 is TGTGCCAGCAGCCCCAATGGAGCGGGAGGGCCTGAGACCCAGTACTTC. Amino acids: CASSPNGAGGPETQYF. The chain combines TRBV9 with TRBJ2-5; 10 nucleotides match TRBD2. The germline CDR1 and CDR2 sequences are SGDLS and YYNGEE. The CDR3 sequence is 16 residues long. V lost 4 bases and J lost 5; bases outside the gene matches: 11.

This clone was counted between two and nine times. J is TRBJ1-6 and V is TRBV7-2; D gene unclear. Germline CDR1 SGHTA, CDR2 FQGNSA. This CDR3 is 14 amino acids long. V gave up 4 bases and J gave up 10 bases, with 14 bases separating them. CDR3 in DNA: TGTGCCAGCAGCTCCTTAAGAGTACGGTCACCCCTCCACTTT. This gives the protein CASSSLRVRSPLHF.

This sequence joins TRBV4-3 and TRBJ1-1; a possible D gene is TRBD1 (6 bases). The CDR3 is 15 amino acids. V shed 3 bases and J shed 1 base, with 12 bases lying between them. The V gene's germline CDR1 is LGHNA and CDR2 YSLEER. The CDR3 loop reads CASSQTGGRNTEAFF. In nucleotides, the CDR3 is TGCGCCAGCAGCCAGACAGGTGGGCGGAACACTGAAGCTTTCTTT.

This clone occurred a few times. The chain carries TRBV5-1 and TRBJ2-1; TRBD2 agrees at 11 bases. CDR1 is SGHRS, CDR2 YFSETQ, per germline. V shed 4 bases, J shed 2 bases, and the junction held 5 bases outside the gene matches. The CDR3 consists of 16 residues. CDR3 in amino acids: CASSAMTSGTYNEQFF. In DNA, the CDR3 is TGCGCCAGCAGCGCCATGACTAGCGGGACCTACAATGAGCAGTTCTTC.

This clone was found a few times. The chain uses TRBV4-3 and TRBJ2-5; 7 bases agree with TRBD1. This CDR3 has 13 amino acids. The germline V gene has CDR1 LGHNA and CDR2 YSLEER. Trimming took 4 bases from V and 6 from J; bases not matched to a gene: 5. The CDR3, as DNA: TGCGCCAGCAGCCTCGGGACAGAACAGACCCAGTACTTC. Residues: CASSLGTEQTQYF.

In nucleotides, the CDR3 is TGTGCCAGCAGCTGGACAGGGATCACTGAAGCTTTCTTT. Encoded protein: CASSWTGITEAFF. This chain connects TRBV7-2 to TRBJ1-1, with 8 bases lining up with TRBD1. Losses at the gene ends were 4 bases for V and 4 bases for J; bases not matched to a gene: 2. CDR1 and CDR2 (germline): SGHTA, FQGNSA. This CDR3 is built from 13 residues.

This chain uses TRBV4-1 with TRBJ2-2, with 15 bases fitting TRBD2. The CDR3 is 19 amino acids. Losses at the gene ends were 5 bases for V and 4 bases for J; bases not matched to a gene: 11. Germline values: CDR1 MGHRA, CDR2 YSYEKL. In nucleotides, the CDR3 is TGCGCCAGCAGCAAACCCCCGGGACTAGCGGGAGGCGGCACCGGGGAGCTGTTTTTT. This encodes CASSKPPGLAGGGTGELFF.

This clone was observed a few times. The chain links TRBV7-6 to TRBJ1-2; possible D gene TRBD1, 5 bases. CDR3 length equals 14 residues. The ends were cut back, 2 bases at V and 8 bases at J, with 15 bases in the middle. Germline assignment: CDR1 SGHVS and CDR2 FNYEAQ. The CDR3 sequence is CASSLSRGKRGYTF. The DNA for the CDR3 is TGTGCCAGCAGCTTATCCCGGGGGAAGAGGGGCTACACCTTC.